These 19 T cell receptor beta chains were sequenced from one sample in a study of Ad26.COV2.S vaccination and SARS-CoV-2 variants. The treatment is: over 15 received Ad26.COV2.S at low or high dose, single or two shots; roughly 5 received placebo; per-sample allocation not given. After the first vaccine or placebo injection, samples were drawn on day 63. This table comes from immunoSEQ multiplex PCR, and its TCRdb copy is limited to in-frame clones, with some not included. The data show some 400,000 clones, roughly 90% seen once. The sequences come from peripheral blood, collected in a trial of Ad26.COV2.S vaccine versus placebo. These receptors were collected from a person between 18 and 60 years old who received the Ad26.COV2.S COVID-19 vaccine or a placebo.

J is TRBJ2-3 and V is TRBV28; 8 bases map to TRBD1. Germline assignment: CDR1 MDHEN and CDR2 SYDVKM. The V gene end was trimmed by 6 bases and the J gene end by 1 base; junction bases not matched to a gene: 0. This CDR3 spans 13 amino acids. CDR3 in DNA: TGTGCCAGCAGCAGGGGGCGCACAGATACGCAGTATTTT. Its protein product is CASSRGRTDTQYF. The whole variable domain, filled in from reference TRBV28 and TRBJ2-3, reads DVKVTQSSRYLVKRTGEKVFLECVQDMDHENMFWYRQDPGLGLRLIYFSYDVKMKEKGDIPEGYSVSREKKERFSLILESASTNQTSMYLCASSRGRTDTQYFGPGTRLTVL.

V gene TRBV5-6 combines with J gene TRBJ2-7, with 7 bases aligning to TRBD1. The germline V gene encodes CDR1 SGHDT and CDR2 YYEEEE. V lost 6 bases to trimming and J lost 3 bases; unmatched junction nucleotides: 3. The CDR3 spans 12 residues. This chain's CDR3 is CASKGGGYEQYF. CDR3 nucleotides: TGTGCCAGCAAAGGGGGCGGCTACGAGCAGTACTTC.

The genes are TRBV5-1 and TRBJ1-1; D remains unclear. Trimming removed 0 bases from V and 8 bases from J, with 8 bases in between. Germline lookup yields CDR1 SGHRS and CDR2 YFSETQ. The CDR3 length is 12 residues. For the CDR3, the DNA is TGCGCCAGCAGCTTGGCCTTCGGCGAAGCTTTCTTT. Residues: CASSLAFGEAFF.

This rearrangement joins TRBV4-1 to TRBJ2-5; 11 nucleotides line up with TRBD2. Unmatched junction bases numbered 6, after V lost 4 bases and J lost 2 bases. Germline lookup yields CDR1 MGHRA and CDR2 YSYEKL. This CDR3 is 16 amino acids long. CDR3 in amino acids: CASSPRLAGLQETQYF. The CDR3 nucleotides read TGCGCCAGCAGCCCAAGACTAGCGGGACTACAAGAGACCCAGTACTTC.

The chain carries TRBV12-5 and TRBJ2-1; D tentatively fits TRBD1 or TRBD2 (6 bases each). CDR3 length: 15 amino acids. Germline loops: CDR1 LGHNT, CDR2 FRNRAP. Between the trimmed V and J ends, which lost 5 bases and 4 bases, there was a span of 15 bases. In DNA form, the CDR3 reads TGTGCTAGTGGTGGGGGGCCGGGGTCGTACAATGAGCAGTTCTTC. Translated: CASGGGPGSYNEQFF. The variable domain in full, completed from reference TRBV12-5 and TRBJ2-1, reads DARVTQTPRHKVTEMGQEVTMRCQPILGHNTVFWYRQTMMQGLELLAYFRNRAPLDDSGMPKDRFSAEMPDATLATLKIQPSEPRDSAVYFCASGGGPGSYNEQFFGPGTRLTVL.

The V and J genes are TRBV6-2 or TRBV6-3 and TRBJ2-1, with TRBD2 matching 12 bases. The V gene end was trimmed by 4 bases and the J gene end by 14 bases; junction bases not matched to a gene: 12. CDR3 size: 15 residues. Germline CDR1 is MNHEY and CDR2 is SVGEGT. The CDR3 spells CASSLPLASGRAEFF. CDR3 nucleotides: TGTGCCAGCAGTTTGCCTTTGGCTAGCGGGAGGGCCGAGTTCTTC.

This chain uses TRBV10-2 with TRBJ2-1, with 10 bases fitting TRBD2. The CDR3 is 15 residues long. Germline loops: CDR1 WSHSY, CDR2 SAAADI. V shed 0 bases, J shed 7 bases, and the junction held 3 bases outside the gene matches. CDR3 bases: TGCGCCAGCAGTGAGTCCCCTAGCGGGAGAAATGAGCAGTTCTTC. Translating it yields CASSESPSGRNEQFF.

V and J are TRBV10-2 and TRBJ1-2, with TRBD1 matching 9 bases. Per the germline V gene, CDR1 is WSHSY and CDR2 is SAAADI. The CDR3 contains 13 residues. J was trimmed by 7 bases and V by 8 bases; bases with no gene match: 8. The chain's CDR3 is CASSRDRDAGYTF. The CDR3 nucleotides read TGCGCCAGCTCGAGGGACAGGGACGCTGGCTACACCTTC.

CDR3 sequence: CASSQDEGGQTQYF. In DNA form, the CDR3 reads TGTGCCAGCAGCCAAGATGAGGGAGGGCAGACCCAGTACTTC. V usage is TRBV4-2 and J usage is TRBJ2-5; 7 positions match TRBD2. CDR3 length: 14 amino acids. CDR1 is LGHNA, CDR2 YNFKEQ, per germline. With V trimmed by 0 bases and J by 6 bases, 4 bases remained unmatched.

This rearrangement joins TRBV10-2 to TRBJ1-2; D remains ambiguous. Trimming shortened V by 4 bases and J by 2 bases, and 11 bases separated the two germline ends. CDR3 size: 14 residues. CDR1 and CDR2 from the germline V gene are WSHSY and SAAADI. The CDR3 region has the DNA TGCGCCAGCAGTGGGTGGGTCAGCAACTATGGCTACACCTTC. Encoded protein: CASSGWVSNYGYTF.

The chain links TRBV9 to TRBJ2-1; no reliable D call. The V gene's germline CDR1 is SGDLS and CDR2 YYNGEE. The CDR3 contains 15 residues. V was pared by 0 bases and J by 0 bases, with 7 bases between. The CDR3 loop is CASSVVDDSYNEQFF. The CDR3 nucleotides are TGTGCCAGCAGCGTAGTCGATGACTCCTACAATGAGCAGTTCTTC.

V is TRBV28 and J is TRBJ2-7; a possible D gene is TRBD1 (6 bases). V was clipped by 6 bases and J by 10 bases, with 16 bases between them. The CDR3 is 12 residues long. Germline lookup yields CDR1 MDHEN and CDR2 SYDVKM. Here the CDR3 reads CASSPRAGVQYF. CDR3 nucleotides: TGTGCCAGCAGCCCTCGAGCAGGGGTCCAGTACTTC.

This clone was detected only a few times. V gene TRBV10-2 combines with J gene TRBJ2-3; TRBD2 matches 10 bases. Germline loops: CDR1 WSHSY, CDR2 SAAADI. V lost 10 bases to trimming and J lost 7 bases; unmatched junction nucleotides: 11. The CDR3 covers 14 residues. The CDR3 here is CATTRAGGPHTQYF. In nucleotides, the CDR3 is TGCGCCACAACGAGAGCGGGAGGGCCACATACGCAGTATTTT.

The chain is built from TRBV4-2 and TRBJ2-2; unclear D gene. V was trimmed by 0 bases and J by 9 bases, leaving 14 bases between them. This CDR3 contains 15 residues. In germline, CDR1 is LGHNA, CDR2 YNFKEQ. The CDR3: CASSQDGTASRELFF. Written as DNA, the CDR3 is TGTGCCAGCAGCCAAGATGGAACAGCGTCCCGGGAGCTGTTTTTT.

The chain employs TRBV7-2 and TRBJ2-5; D is unresolved. CDR3 size: 15 residues. Germline CDR1 is SGHTA and CDR2 is FQGNSA. Deletions cut 4 bases from V and 3 bases from J, with 15 bases between. CDR3 sequence: CASSYIGMWEETQYF. The DNA of the CDR3 is TGTGCCAGCAGCTACATAGGGATGTGGGAAGAGACCCAGTACTTC. Full variable domain (rest looked up from reference TRBV7-2 and TRBJ2-5): GAGVSQSPSNKVTEKGKDVELRCDPISGHTALYWYRQSLGQGLEFLIYFQGNSAPDKSGLPSDRFSAERTGGSVSTLTIQRTQQEDSAVYLCASSYIGMWEETQYFGPGTRLLVL.

The CDR3 DNA sequence: TGTGCCAGCTCAGCGGGGACTAGCGGGAGGATGACAGATACGCAGTATTTT. This gives the protein CASSAGTSGRMTDTQYF. The genes are TRBV18 and TRBJ2-3; 15 bases fit TRBD2. Unmatched junction bases numbered 6, after V lost 5 bases and J lost 3 bases. Germline assignment: CDR1 KGHSH and CDR2 LQKENI. This CDR3 region has 17 residues.

The chain carries TRBV30 and TRBJ2-7; the D gene is possibly TRBD2 (6 bases). The CDR3 is 15 amino acids. CDR1 and CDR2 from the germline V gene are GTSNPN and SVGIG (reference sequence). The V end was cut by 4 bases, the J end by 3 bases, with 19 bases between. CDR3 sequence reads: CAWTAGGTRRYEQYF. CDR3 nucleotide sequence: TGTGCCTGGACCGCCGGGGGTACGAGACGCTACGAGCAGTACTTC.

The chain is built from TRBV19 and TRBJ1-5; D is uncertain. The CDR3 is 12 amino acids. V lost 6 bases to trimming and J lost 4 bases, with 7 bases between them. Germline CDR1 is LNHDA and CDR2 is SQIVND (reference sequence). This CDR3 is CASSNLNQPQHF. DNA for the CDR3: TGTGCCAGTAGCAACCTTAATCAGCCCCAGCATTTT.

The chain carries TRBV7-9 and TRBJ2-7; the D gene is possibly TRBD2 (5 bases). Trimming took 0 bases from V and 4 from J, leaving 13 bases between them. The CDR3 is 15 amino acids. Germline CDR1 reads SEHNR; CDR2 reads FQNEAQ (reference sequence). For the CDR3, the DNA is TGTGCCAGCAGCTTAGCTCAGCGGAGTTTGTACGAGCAGTACTTC. Protein: CASSLAQRSLYEQYF.